This entry features one T cell receptor (beta chain) sequence. Its antigen is unidentified. These data belong to a study of shared clonotypes between healthy human individuals. Background on the study: Those who served as donors were a couple of women and a few men between the ages of 18 and 49. Overall study results and limits: The study found about 5% of naive CD4 clonotypes shared across several donors. Naive subsets tended to show greater estimated richness than memory subsets.

CDR1 KGHSH and CDR2 LQKENI come from the germline V gene. V lost 1 base, J lost 8 bases, and 12 bases lay in between. This CDR3 region has 14 residues. For sorted subsets, about 200 ng DNA per replicate equaled roughly 29,000 T cell genomes. Repertoires were generated with immunoSEQ multiplex PCR, while TCRdb's copy carries only in-frame clones and drops some. The sample shows around 2.5 million clones, over 85% of them seen only once. The chain uses TRBV18 and TRBJ2-1, with unresolved D. Sequencing was carried out using naive CD4+ T cells from PBMCs. As to subset: CD45RA+ positively selected. The source is a man between 18 and 35 years old in good health. Some clones in this sample may be carry-over from other donors' samples. The CDR3 DNA reads as TGTGCCAGCTCACCACGCGTCCTGAACGATGAGCAGTTCTTC. The encoded protein is CASSPRVLNDEQFF.